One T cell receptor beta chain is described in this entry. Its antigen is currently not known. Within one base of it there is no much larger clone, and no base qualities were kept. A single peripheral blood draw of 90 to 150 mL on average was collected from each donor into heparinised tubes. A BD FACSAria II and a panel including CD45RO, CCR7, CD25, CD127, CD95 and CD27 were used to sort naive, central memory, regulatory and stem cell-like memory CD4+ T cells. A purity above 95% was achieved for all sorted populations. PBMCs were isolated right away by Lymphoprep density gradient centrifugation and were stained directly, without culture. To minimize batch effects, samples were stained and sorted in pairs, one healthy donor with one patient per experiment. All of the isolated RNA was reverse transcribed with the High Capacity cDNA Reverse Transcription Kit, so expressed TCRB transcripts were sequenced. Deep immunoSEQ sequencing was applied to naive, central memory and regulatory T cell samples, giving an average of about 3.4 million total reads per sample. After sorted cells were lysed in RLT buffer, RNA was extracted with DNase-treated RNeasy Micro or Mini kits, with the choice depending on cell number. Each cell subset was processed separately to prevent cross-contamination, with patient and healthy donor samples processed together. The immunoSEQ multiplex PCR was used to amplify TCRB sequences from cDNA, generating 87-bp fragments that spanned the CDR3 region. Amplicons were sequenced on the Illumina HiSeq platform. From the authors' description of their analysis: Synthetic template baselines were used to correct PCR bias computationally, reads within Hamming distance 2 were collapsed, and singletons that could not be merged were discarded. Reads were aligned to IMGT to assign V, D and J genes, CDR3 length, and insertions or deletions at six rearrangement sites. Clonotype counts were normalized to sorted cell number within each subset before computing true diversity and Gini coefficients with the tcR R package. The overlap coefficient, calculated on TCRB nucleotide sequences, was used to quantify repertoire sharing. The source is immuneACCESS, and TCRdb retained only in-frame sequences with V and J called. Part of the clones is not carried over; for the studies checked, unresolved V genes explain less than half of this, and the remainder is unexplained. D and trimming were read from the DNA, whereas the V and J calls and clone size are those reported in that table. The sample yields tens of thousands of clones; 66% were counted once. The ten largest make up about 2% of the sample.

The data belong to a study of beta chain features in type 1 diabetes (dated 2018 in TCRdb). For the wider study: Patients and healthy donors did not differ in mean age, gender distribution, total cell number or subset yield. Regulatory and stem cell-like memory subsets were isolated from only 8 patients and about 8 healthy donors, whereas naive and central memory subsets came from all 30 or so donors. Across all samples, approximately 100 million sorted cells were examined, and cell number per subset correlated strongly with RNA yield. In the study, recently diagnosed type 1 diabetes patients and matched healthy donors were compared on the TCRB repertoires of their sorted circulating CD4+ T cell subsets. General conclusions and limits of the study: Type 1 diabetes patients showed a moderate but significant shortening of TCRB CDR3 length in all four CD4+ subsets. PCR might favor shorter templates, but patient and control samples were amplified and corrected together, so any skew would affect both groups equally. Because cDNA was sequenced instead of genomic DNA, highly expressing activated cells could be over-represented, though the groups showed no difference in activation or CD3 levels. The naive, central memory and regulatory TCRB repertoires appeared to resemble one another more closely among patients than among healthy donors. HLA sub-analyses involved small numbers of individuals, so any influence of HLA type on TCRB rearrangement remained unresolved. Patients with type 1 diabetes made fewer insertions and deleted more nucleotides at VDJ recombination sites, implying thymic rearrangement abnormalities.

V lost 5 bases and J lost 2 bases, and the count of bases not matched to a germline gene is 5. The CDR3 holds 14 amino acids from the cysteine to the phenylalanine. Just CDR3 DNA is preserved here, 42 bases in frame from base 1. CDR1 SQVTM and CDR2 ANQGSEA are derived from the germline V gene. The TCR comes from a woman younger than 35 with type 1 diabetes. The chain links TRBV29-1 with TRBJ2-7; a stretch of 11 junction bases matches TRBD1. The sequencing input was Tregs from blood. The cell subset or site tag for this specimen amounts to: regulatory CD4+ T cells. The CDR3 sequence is CSVTKDRGPYEQYF. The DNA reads TGCAGCGTTACGAAGGACAGGGGGCCCTACGAGCAGTACTTC.